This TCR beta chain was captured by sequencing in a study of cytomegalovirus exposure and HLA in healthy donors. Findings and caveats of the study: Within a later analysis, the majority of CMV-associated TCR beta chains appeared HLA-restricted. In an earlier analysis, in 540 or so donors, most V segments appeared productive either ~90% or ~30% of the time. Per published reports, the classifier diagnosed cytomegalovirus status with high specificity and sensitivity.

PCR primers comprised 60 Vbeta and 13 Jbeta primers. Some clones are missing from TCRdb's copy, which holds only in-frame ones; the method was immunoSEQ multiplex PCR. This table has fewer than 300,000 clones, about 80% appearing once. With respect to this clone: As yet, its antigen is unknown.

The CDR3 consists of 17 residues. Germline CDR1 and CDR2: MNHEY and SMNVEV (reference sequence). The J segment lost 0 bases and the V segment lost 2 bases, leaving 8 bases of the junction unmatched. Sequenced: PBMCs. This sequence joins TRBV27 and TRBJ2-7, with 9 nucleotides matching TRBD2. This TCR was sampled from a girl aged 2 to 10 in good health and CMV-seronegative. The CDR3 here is CASSLGAGGGFSYEQYF. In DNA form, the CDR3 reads TGTGCCAGCAGTTTAGGGGCGGGGGGGGGCTTCTCCTACGAGCAGTACTTC.